The clone carrying this TCR beta chain was observed a handful of times. What it recognizes is unknown. These data come from a study of response to subunit inactivated influenza vaccine. Study results and caveats: Few new T cells, the authors suggested, are recruited by each seasonal influenza vaccination.

From the RT-PCR reads, TCRdb called clonotypes with MiXCR, one entry per CDR3 protein. This sample yields hundreds of thousands of distinct CDR3 sequences, of which more than 15% are seen a single time; 3% belongs to the top ten. The CDR3 loop spans 13 amino acids. Trimming removed 7 bases from V and 0 bases from J, with 11 bases in between. Germline CDR1 reads SQVTM; CDR2 reads ANQGSEA. This sequence joins TRBV29-1 and TRBJ2-3; D is unresolved. The source of this sequence is a man between 50 and 75 years old who received an inactivated influenza vaccine. The sequencing used CD4+ T cells sorted from PBMCs, collected roughly 24 months after vaccination. CDR3 DNA: TGCAGCGCCAACTACGGGAGCACAGATACGCAGTATTTT. Translating gives CSANYGSTDTQYF.